These 8 T cell receptor beta chains were sequenced from one sample in a study of blood T cell repertoires in COVID-19. Assay used: immunoSEQ multiplex PCR; TCRdb lists only in-frame clones, some missing. The repertoire consists of about 150,000 clones, with approximately 86% occurring once and the leading ten covering 0.63%. Sequencing was performed on peripheral blood. The receptors come from a man aged 60-69 years with COVID-19, enrolled during active disease.

V and J are TRBV6-6 and TRBJ1-6, with D uncertain. V was shortened by 5 bases and J by 0 bases, with 14 bases between the two germline ends. Germline V gene data show CDR1 as MNHNY and CDR2 as SVGAGI (reference sequence). The CDR3 is made up of 17 amino acids. CDR3 region: CASSRDQAGSYNSPLHF. The CDR3, as DNA: TGTGCCAGCAGTCGGGATCAAGCGGGCTCCTATAATTCACCCCTCCACTTT.

This sequence joins TRBV30 and TRBJ2-5, with 7 bases aligning to TRBD1. CDR1 and CDR2 (germline): GTSNPN, SVGIG (reference sequence). V lost 0 bases and J lost 4; bases outside the gene matches: 5. The CDR3 has 14 residues. The CDR3 protein is CAWSVKGGRETQYF. CDR3 DNA: TGTGCCTGGAGTGTGAAAGGGGGCAGAGAGACCCAGTACTTC. Full variable domain (remainder filled in from reference TRBV30 and TRBJ2-5): SQTIHQWPATLVQPVGSPLSLECTVEGTSNPNLYWYRQAAGRGLQLLFYSVGIGQISSEVPQNLSASRPQDRQFILSSKKLLLSDSGFYLCAWSVKGGRETQYFGPGTRLLVL.

V gene TRBV7-9 combines with J gene TRBJ1-5, with D uncertain. The V end lost 1 base, the J end lost 7 bases, and 5 bases lay between the germline ends. The CDR3 length is 12 residues. CDR1 and CDR2 (germline): SEHNR, FQNEAQ (reference sequence). The CDR3 DNA sequence: TGTGCCAGCAGCTTAGGGCTCCAGCCCCAGCATTTT. Its translation is CASSLGLQPQHF.

This clone was picked up one time. The chain employs TRBV11-3 and TRBJ2-5; D gene uncertain. V lost 5 bases and J 3 bases, leaving 16 bases between the germline ends. This CDR3 contains 15 residues. Germline CDR1 is SGHNT and CDR2 is YENEEA. The CDR3 protein is CASSLTVGSEETQYF. CDR3 DNA: TGTGCCAGCAGCCTTACCGTGGGCTCAGAAGAGACCCAGTACTTC.

V and J are TRBV29-1 and TRBJ1-1; 8 bases fit TRBD1. Trimming cost V 5 bases and J 6 bases; bases outside gene matches: 8. Germline values: CDR1 SQVTM, CDR2 ANQGSEA. The CDR3 sequence is 13 residues long. Here the CDR3 reads CSVYVGTGAEAFF. CDR3 nucleotide sequence: TGCAGCGTTTACGTAGGGACAGGTGCTGAAGCTTTCTTT.

The chain joins TRBV7-2 to TRBJ2-3; D possibly corresponds to TRBD2 (6 bases). CDR1 and CDR2 (germline): SGHTA, FQGNSA. The CDR3 extends over 11 amino acids. Trimming took off 5 bases at V and 9 bases at J, with 9 bases between the two ends. CDR3 bases: TGTGCCAGCAGCACCGGACTAACGCAGTATTTT. Its translation is CASSTGLTQYF.

The V and J genes are TRBV11-2 and TRBJ2-5; 8 bases line up with TRBD2. The V and J ends lost 5 bases and 5 bases, in that order; junction bases with no gene match: 13. The CDR3 is made up of 16 amino acids. The germline gives CDR1 SGHAT, CDR2 FQNNGV. Written as DNA, the CDR3 is TGTGCCAGCAGCGCTCGCCCAGCGGGAGTCGGTGAGACCCAGTACTTC. Translated, it gives CASSARPAGVGETQYF.

The V call is TRBV6-6, the J call TRBJ1-1, with D possibly TRBD1 on 6 matching bases. The CDR3 runs 15 residues. CDR1 is MNHNY and CDR2 is SVGAGI in the germline V gene (reference sequence). The V end lost 5 bases, the J end lost 1 base, and 14 bases lay between the germline ends. DNA for the CDR3: TGTGCCAGCAGTCCACGTCGGGGGGCGAACACTGAAGCTTTCTTT. Protein: CASSPRRGANTEAFF.